This T cell receptor (beta chain) was sequenced during a study of blood T cells in healthy people across ages. A second PCR of about 7 to 11 cycles used a sample-barcoded 5' primer and a J-beta primer mix. CDR3-containing paired-end reads numbering at least 2.5 million came from each sample. Each CDR3 protein gets one entry after TCRdb re-called the 5' RACE reads with MiXCR. This table has more than 800,000 distinct CDR3 sequences, more than 25% appearing once. The amount of total RNA extracted per sample was at least 5.5 micrograms. Findings and limits, study-wide: Measured against age, TCR beta diversity per million T cells decreased in a roughly linear manner.

Germline V CDR1 and CDR2: SGHTA, FQGNSA. The CDR3 has 12 residues. This clonotype has more than one count but fewer than ten. Its antigen remains unknown. Given a much more abundant clone one base away, this may be a read error. Sequences were obtained from blood. This TCR was recovered from a woman aged 80 or older in good health. The chain couples TRBV7-2 to TRBJ2-5, with D unresolved. The J call may be incorrect, as the DNA end agrees better with TRBJ2-7. The chain's CDR3 is CASSPPAAEQYF. CDR3 DNA: TGTGCCAGCAGCCCCCCGGCGGCCGAGCAGTACTTC.